The TCR beta chain under discussion was sequenced for a study of beta chain features in type 1 diabetes. Study-wide points: Fewer insertions but more deletions were seen at VDJ junctions in type 1 diabetes patients. Among patients with Type 1 diabetes, TCRB CDR3s were moderately but significantly shorter in every one of the four CD4+ subsets.

This clone was counted between two and nine times. What it recognizes is unknown. The V end lost 7 bases, the J end lost 5 bases, and 9 bases lay between the germline ends. CDR1 is DFQATT and CDR2 is SNEGSKA in the germline V gene (reference sequence). This CDR3 has 11 amino acids. The investigators reverse transcribed all of the isolated RNA, so they sequenced expressed TCRB transcripts. TCRdb's table, derived via immunoSEQ multiplex PCR, lists solely in-frame clones and lacks some. Of a few hundred thousand clones listed, 25% to 30% were seen once; the top ten hold under 4.5%. Source material: central memory CD4+ T cells from blood. The source is a man aged 30 to 45 in good health. The V gene is TRBV20-1, the J gene TRBJ2-1, with D hard to call. CDR3 residues: CSGDINNEQFF. The CDR3 DNA reads TGCAGTGGGGATATAAACAATGAGCAGTTCTTC.